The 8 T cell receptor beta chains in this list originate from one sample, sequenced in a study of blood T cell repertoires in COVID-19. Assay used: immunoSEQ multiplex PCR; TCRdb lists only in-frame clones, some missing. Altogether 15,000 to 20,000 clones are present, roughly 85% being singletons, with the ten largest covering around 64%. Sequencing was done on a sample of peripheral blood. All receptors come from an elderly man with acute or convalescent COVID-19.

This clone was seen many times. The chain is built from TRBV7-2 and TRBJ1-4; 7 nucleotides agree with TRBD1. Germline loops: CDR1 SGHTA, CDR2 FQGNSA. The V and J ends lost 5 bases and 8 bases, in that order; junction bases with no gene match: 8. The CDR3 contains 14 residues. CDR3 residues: CASSLRQGGEKLFF. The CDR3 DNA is TGTGCCAGCAGCCTTCGACAGGGTGGAGAAAAACTGTTTTTT. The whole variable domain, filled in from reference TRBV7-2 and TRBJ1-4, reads GAGVSQSPSNKVTEKGKDVELRCDPISGHTALYWYRQSLGQGLEFLIYFQGNSAPDKSGLPSDRFSAERTGGSVSTLTIQRTQQEDSAVYLCASSLRQGGEKLFFGSGTQLSVL.

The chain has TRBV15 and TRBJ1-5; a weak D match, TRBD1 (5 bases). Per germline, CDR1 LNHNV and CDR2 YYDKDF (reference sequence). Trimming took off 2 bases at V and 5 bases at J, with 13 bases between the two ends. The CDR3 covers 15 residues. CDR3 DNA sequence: TGTGCCACCAGCAGATCCAGGGTCGGAGATCAGCCCCAGCATTTT. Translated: CATSRSRVGDQPQHF.

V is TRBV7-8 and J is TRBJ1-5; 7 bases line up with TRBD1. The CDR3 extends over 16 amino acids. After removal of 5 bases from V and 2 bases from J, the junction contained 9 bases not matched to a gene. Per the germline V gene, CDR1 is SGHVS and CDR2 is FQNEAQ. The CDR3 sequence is CASSEGARVGNQPQHF. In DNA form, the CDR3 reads TGTGCCAGCAGCGAGGGGGCGCGTGTGGGCAATCAGCCCCAGCATTTT. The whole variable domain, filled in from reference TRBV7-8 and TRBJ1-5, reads GAGVSQSPRYKVAKRGQDVALRCDPISGHVSLFWYQQALGQGPEFLTYFQNEAQLDKSGLPSDRFFAERPEGSVSTLKIQRTQQEDSAVYLCASSEGARVGNQPQHFGDGTRLSIL.

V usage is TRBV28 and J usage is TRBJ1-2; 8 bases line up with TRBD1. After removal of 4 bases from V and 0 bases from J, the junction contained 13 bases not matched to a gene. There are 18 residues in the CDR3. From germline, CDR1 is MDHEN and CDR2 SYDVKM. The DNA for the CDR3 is TGTGCCAGCAGTTCCCCGGGGGACAGGACGAACGCTAACTATGGCTACACCTTC. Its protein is CASSSPGDRTNANYGYTF.

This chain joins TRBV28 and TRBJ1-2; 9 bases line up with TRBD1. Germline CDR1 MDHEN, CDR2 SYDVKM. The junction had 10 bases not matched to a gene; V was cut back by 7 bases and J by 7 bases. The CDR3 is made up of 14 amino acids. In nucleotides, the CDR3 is TGTGCCAGCAAAGCTGGACAGGGGTTCGGTGGCTACACCTTC. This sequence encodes CASKAGQGFGGYTF.

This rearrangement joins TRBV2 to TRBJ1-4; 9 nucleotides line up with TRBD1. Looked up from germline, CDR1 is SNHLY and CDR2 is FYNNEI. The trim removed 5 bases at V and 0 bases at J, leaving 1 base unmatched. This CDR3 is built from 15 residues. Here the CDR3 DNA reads TGTGCCAGCAGTTGGACAGGGGCAACTAATGAAAAACTGTTTTTT. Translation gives CASSWTGATNEKLFF.

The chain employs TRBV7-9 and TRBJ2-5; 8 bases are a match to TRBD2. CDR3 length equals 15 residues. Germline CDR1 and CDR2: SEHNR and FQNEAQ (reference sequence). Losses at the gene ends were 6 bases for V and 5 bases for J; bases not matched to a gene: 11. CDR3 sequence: CASSLWSGGDETQYF. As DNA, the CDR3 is TGTGCCAGCAGTTTGTGGAGCGGGGGAGACGAGACCCAGTACTTC.

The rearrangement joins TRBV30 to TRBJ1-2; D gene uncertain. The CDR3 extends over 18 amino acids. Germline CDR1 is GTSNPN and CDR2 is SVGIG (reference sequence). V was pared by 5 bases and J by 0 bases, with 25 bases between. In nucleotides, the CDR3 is TGTGCCTGGGAGTTGGGGAGGATTCGTTTCGGAGCTAACTATGGCTACACCTTC. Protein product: CAWELGRIRFGANYGYTF.